The sample holds many counts of the clone carrying this T cell receptor beta chain. This library used roughly 0.4 ug RNA and molecular barcoded adaptors spanning alpha/delta and beta/gamma chains. TCRdb itself ran the reads through MiXCR, one entry per CDR3 protein. The sample yields tens of thousands of distinct CDR3 sequences, 14% seen once. These data are taken from a study of read filtering for tumor transcriptome and immune sequencing. At the level of the study: Patients were around 17 male and around 13 female, mean age 65.9 years, range about 47 to 85. Per sample, TCR-region reads ranged about 4 to 11 million by IR-seq, roughly 80 to 1,300 by RNA-seq. Whole-transcriptome libraries were prepared after DNase treatment.

The CDR3 extends over 16 amino acids. Germline V CDR1 and CDR2: SGHVS, FQNEAQ. V lost 0 bases, J lost 5 bases, and 14 bases lay in between. Sampling of bone marrow took place during active disease in every patient. Sequencing was carried out using a population of CD138-negative cells sorted from bone marrow. This clonotype originated in a donor aged 40 or over with multiple myeloma. V gene TRBV7-8 combines with J gene TRBJ2-1, with a weak D call TRBD2 (6 bases). This chain's CDR3 is CASSLAAGLLNNEQFF. The CDR3 DNA reads TGTGCCAGCAGCTTAGCCGCGGGACTCCTAAACAATGAGCAGTTCTTC.